The entry below describes one TCR beta chain. The antigen is unknown. This CDR3 has 13 amino acids. Germline CDR1 and CDR2: SGHVS and FNYEAQ. The V gene end was trimmed by 5 bases and the J gene end by 5 bases; junction bases not matched to a gene: 4. The assay was immunoSEQ multiplex PCR, and TCRdb's table has in-frame clones only and misses some. The sample lists just over 65,000 clones, 85% to 95% occurring once. The sample originates from a study of T cells after posttransplantation cyclophosphamide. Study outcomes and limitations: TRB overlap between skin or GI tissue T cells and blood was limited. After PTCy, TRB diversity resembled that of CNI/methotrexate controls.

The receptor's source is a woman in her twenties or thirties in good health and a related stem cell transplant donor. The rearrangement uses TRBV7-6 and TRBJ2-5, with 8 positions matching TRBD1. The material sequenced was PBMCs. The CDR3 loop reads CASSPDRGETQYF. The CDR3 DNA is TGTGCCAGCAGCCCCGACAGGGGTGAGACCCAGTACTTC.